This is a list of T cell receptor beta chains from one sample in a study of cytomegalovirus exposure and HLA in healthy donors. The protocol was immunoSEQ multiplex PCR, while the TCRdb copy is restricted to in-frame clones and leaves out a portion. The sample includes fewer than 200,000 clones, around three quarters of them seen just once. Sequences were obtained from PBMCs. All receptors come from a man aged 30-40 years in good health and CMV-seropositive. The CDR3 runs from the conserved cysteine through the conserved F or W. A D gene is named only where the DNA matches it firmly. Only some rows state a clone size, as once, few, many or a class for expanded clones.

v_gene: TRBV5-3
abundance: -
j_gene: TRBJ1-4
d_gene: TRBD1
CDR3nt: TGTGCCAGAAGCGGGGTGGACGACAGGGGTAGTGAAAAACTGTTTTTT
CDR3aa: CARSGVDDRGSEKLFF

v_gene: TRBV7-2
abundance: -
j_gene: TRBJ2-3
d_gene: -
CDR3nt: TGTGCCAGCAGCCCCGATTTTGCGGGGGATACGCAGTATTTT
CDR3aa: CASSPDFAGDTQYF

v_gene: TRBV7-2
abundance: -
j_gene: TRBJ2-3
d_gene: -
CDR3nt: TGTGCCAGCACCCTTATGGGGCCGGGCGGTACGCAGTATTTT
CDR3aa: CASTLMGPGGTQYF

v_gene: TRBV12-5
abundance: -
j_gene: TRBJ2-3
d_gene: -
CDR3nt: TGTGCTAGTGGCCCCGACAGTTTTAGCACAGATACGCAGTATTTT
CDR3aa: CASGPDSFSTDTQYF

v_gene: TRBV27
abundance: -
j_gene: TRBJ1-1
d_gene: TRBD1
CDR3nt: TGTGCCAGCAGTATACGACAGGGGACTGAAGCTTTCTTT
CDR3aa: CASSIRQGTEAFF

v_gene: TRBV18
abundance: -
j_gene: TRBJ1-4
d_gene: -
CDR3nt: TGTGCCAGCTCACCGACCAGCGGATCTAATGAAAAACTGTTTTTT
CDR3aa: CASSPTSGSNEKLFF

v_gene: TRBV5-4
abundance: few
j_gene: TRBJ2-5
d_gene: TRBD1
CDR3nt: TGTGCCAGCAGCTTGGGGGCCCGACAGGGGGCCTGGGAGACCCAGTACTTC
CDR3aa: CASSLGARQGAWETQYF

v_gene: TRBV28
abundance: -
j_gene: TRBJ1-2
d_gene: TRBD1
CDR3nt: TGTGCCAGCAGATCGGACAGGGGGGTCTATGGCTACACCTTC
CDR3aa: CASRSDRGVYGYTF

v_gene: TRBV5-1
abundance: -
j_gene: TRBJ2-7
d_gene: -
CDR3nt: TGCGCCAGCAGCTTGGTCTCGGCAGGCCTCGACGAGCAGTACTTC
CDR3aa: CASSLVSAGLDEQYF

v_gene: TRBV5-1
abundance: -
j_gene: TRBJ1-4
d_gene: -
CDR3nt: TGCGCCAGCAGCTTGGGACAGCGAGATGAAAAACTGTTTTTT
CDR3aa: CASSLGQRDEKLFF

v_gene: TRBV6-1
abundance: -
j_gene: TRBJ2-2
d_gene: -
CDR3nt: TGTGCCAGCAGCCTGGACAGAAGCACCGGGGAGCTGTTTTTT
CDR3aa: CASSLDRSTGELFF

v_gene: TRBV27
abundance: -
j_gene: TRBJ2-1
d_gene: TRBD2
CDR3nt: TGTGCCAGCAGCCCGTCAGCCCGGGGGGGGTGGTACAATGAGCAGTTCTTC
CDR3aa: CASSPSARGGWYNEQFF

v_gene: TRBV7-9
abundance: -
j_gene: TRBJ1-5
d_gene: -
CDR3nt: TGTGCCAGCAGCCCCCTAGGCCCGCCCCAGCATTTT
CDR3aa: CASSPLGPPQHF

v_gene: TRBV5-1
abundance: -
j_gene: TRBJ1-1
d_gene: -
CDR3nt: TGCGCCAGCAGCTTGGCGTACGAGTTGAACACTGAAGCTTTCTTT
CDR3aa: CASSLAYELNTEAFF

v_gene: TRBV28
abundance: -
j_gene: TRBJ2-3
d_gene: TRBD2
CDR3nt: TGTGCCAGCAGTTTGGGGGGGGTGTTGAAGGATACGCAGTATTTT
CDR3aa: CASSLGGVLKDTQYF

v_gene: TRBV5-1
abundance: -
j_gene: TRBJ2-1
d_gene: TRBD2
CDR3nt: TGCGCCAGCAGCACAAGCGGGGTCTCCTACAATGAGCAGTTCTTC
CDR3aa: CASSTSGVSYNEQFF

v_gene: TRBV6-1
abundance: -
j_gene: TRBJ1-1
d_gene: -
CDR3nt: TGTGCCGGGGGGTTGACGGGTGGTGAAGCTTTCTTT
CDR3aa: CAGGLTGGEAFF

v_gene: TRBV5-6
abundance: -
j_gene: TRBJ2-3
d_gene: -
CDR3nt: TGTGCCAGCAGCTCCCAGAGGGGGGGAGATACGCAGTATTTT
CDR3aa: CASSSQRGGDTQYF

v_gene: TRBV28
abundance: -
j_gene: TRBJ1-4
d_gene: TRBD1
CDR3nt: TGTGCCAGCAGTTTAGGGACAGGGGGTGTTTTTAGTGTTGAAAAACTGTTTTTT
CDR3aa: CASSLGTGGVFSVEKLFF

v_gene: TRBV5-1
abundance: -
j_gene: TRBJ2-3
d_gene: TRBD1
CDR3nt: TGCGCCAGCAGCTTGCGGACAGGGGGCGAAGATACGCAGTATTTT
CDR3aa: CASSLRTGGEDTQYF

v_gene: TRBV2
abundance: once
j_gene: TRBJ1-6
d_gene: TRBD1
CDR3nt: TGTGCCAGCAGTGAAAGGACAGGGTACTCACCCCTCCACTTT
CDR3aa: CASSERTGYSPLHF

v_gene: TRBV6-4
abundance: -
j_gene: TRBJ2-1
d_gene: TRBD2
CDR3nt: TGTGCCAGCAGTCGGACTAGCGGAGCAGGGAATGAGCAGTTCTTC
CDR3aa: CASSRTSGAGNEQFF

v_gene: TRBV10-3
abundance: -
j_gene: TRBJ1-1
d_gene: -
CDR3nt: TGTGCCACGAATGGACCGGGGTACACTGAAGCTTTCTTT
CDR3aa: CATNGPGYTEAFF

v_gene: TRBV2
abundance: few
j_gene: TRBJ1-2
d_gene: -
CDR3nt: TGTGCCAGCAGAGCCACTCTACAGGGTACGAATGGCTACACCTTC
CDR3aa: CASRATLQGTNGYTF

v_gene: TRBV7-9
abundance: many
j_gene: TRBJ1-1
d_gene: TRBD1
CDR3nt: TGTGCCAGCAGCCCAGAGACAGGGGGCGTGGGTTCTGAAGCTTTCTTT
CDR3aa: CASSPETGGVGSEAFF

v_gene: TRBV5-4
abundance: -
j_gene: TRBJ1-4
d_gene: -
CDR3nt: TGTGCCAGCAGCTTGGACAGGGCAACTAATGAAAAACTGTTTTTT
CDR3aa: CASSLDRATNEKLFF

v_gene: TRBV6-1
abundance: -
j_gene: TRBJ2-7
d_gene: -
CDR3nt: TGTGCCAGCAGACTTACAGGTTCCTACGAGCAGTACTTC
CDR3aa: CASRLTGSYEQYF

v_gene: TRBV9
abundance: few
j_gene: TRBJ2-5
d_gene: -
CDR3nt: TGTGCCAGCAGCGCCCTCGGAGGCGAAGAGACCCAGTACTTC
CDR3aa: CASSALGGEETQYF

v_gene: TRBV7-6
abundance: -
j_gene: TRBJ2-3
d_gene: TRBD1
CDR3nt: TGTGCCAGCAGCTTAGCGCACGGACAGGGCACAGATACGCAGTATTTT
CDR3aa: CASSLAHGQGTDTQYF

v_gene: TRBV4-3
abundance: -
j_gene: TRBJ2-1
d_gene: -
CDR3nt: TGCGCCAGCAGCCAAGACGCAGGGGCCGCCTACAATGAGCAGTTCTTC
CDR3aa: CASSQDAGAAYNEQFF

v_gene: TRBV4-1
abundance: -
j_gene: TRBJ2-1
d_gene: -
CDR3nt: TGCGCCAGCAGCCCGCGGGACGGATACTCCTACAATGAGCAGTTCTTC
CDR3aa: CASSPRDGYSYNEQFF

v_gene: TRBV19
abundance: -
j_gene: TRBJ2-7
d_gene: -
CDR3nt: TGTGCCAGTAGTACCCAGCTGGGGCAGGTCTACGAGCAGTACTTC
CDR3aa: CASSTQLGQVYEQYF

v_gene: TRBV6-6
abundance: -
j_gene: TRBJ1-4
d_gene: -
CDR3nt: TGTGCCAGCAGAAACGATAGGGGTGAAAAACTGTTTTTT
CDR3aa: CASRNDRGEKLFF

v_gene: TRBV5-1
abundance: -
j_gene: TRBJ1-2
d_gene: -
CDR3nt: TGCGCCAGCAGCTTGGGAGGAGACTATGGCTACACCTTC
CDR3aa: CASSLGGDYGYTF

v_gene: TRBV6-5
abundance: -
j_gene: TRBJ2-3
d_gene: -
CDR3nt: TGTGCCAGCTGGGCCGGCACAGATACGCAGTATTTT
CDR3aa: CASWAGTDTQYF

v_gene: TRBV7-9
abundance: -
j_gene: TRBJ2-3
d_gene: TRBD2
CDR3nt: TGTGCCAGCAGCTACGGGACTAGCGGGGTTGATACGCAGTATTTT
CDR3aa: CASSYGTSGVDTQYF

v_gene: TRBV10-1
abundance: -
j_gene: TRBJ1-6
d_gene: TRBD1
CDR3nt: TGCGCCAGCCCCCGAAGGGACAGGGAAAATTCACCCCTCCACTTT
CDR3aa: CASPRRDRENSPLHF

v_gene: TRBV29-1
abundance: once
j_gene: TRBJ1-1
d_gene: -
CDR3nt: TGCAGCGTGGACGAGGCGGGGGGCCTCACTGAAGCTTTCTTT
CDR3aa: CSVDEAGGLTEAFF

v_gene: TRBV7-6
abundance: -
j_gene: TRBJ2-3
d_gene: TRBD2
CDR3nt: TGTGCCAGCAGCTTATACCCTAGCGGGGGGGCGACAGATACGCAGTATTTT
CDR3aa: CASSLYPSGGATDTQYF

v_gene: TRBV7-6
abundance: -
j_gene: TRBJ1-2
d_gene: -
CDR3nt: TGTGCCAGCAGCTTAGAACAGGGTGACTATGGCTACACCTTC
CDR3aa: CASSLEQGDYGYTF

v_gene: TRBV11-2
abundance: -
j_gene: TRBJ1-4
d_gene: TRBD1
CDR3nt: TGTGCCAGCAGCTCCGTCAGGGGGACGGATGAAAAACTGTTTTTT
CDR3aa: CASSSVRGTDEKLFF

v_gene: TRBV29-1
abundance: -
j_gene: TRBJ1-3
d_gene: TRBD1
CDR3nt: TGCAGCGTTGCTGCCGGGACAGGGGTAAACACCATATATTTT
CDR3aa: CSVAAGTGVNTIYF

v_gene: TRBV9
abundance: -
j_gene: TRBJ1-2
d_gene: TRBD1
CDR3nt: TGTGCCAGCAGCGGCCCGGGACAGGGCTCCGATAACTATGGCTACACCTTC
CDR3aa: CASSGPGQGSDNYGYTF

v_gene: TRBV4-3
abundance: -
j_gene: TRBJ2-3
d_gene: TRBD2
CDR3nt: TGCGCCAGCAGCCAAGATTGGGCCGGGGGGACCGTTGATACGCAGTATTTT
CDR3aa: CASSQDWAGGTVDTQYF

v_gene: TRBV5-6
abundance: -
j_gene: TRBJ1-1
d_gene: TRBD1
CDR3nt: TGTGCCAGCAGCTCACAGGGGGCTGGGGCTGAAGCTTTCTTT
CDR3aa: CASSSQGAGAEAFF

v_gene: TRBV6-1
abundance: -
j_gene: TRBJ2-7
d_gene: TRBD1
CDR3nt: TGTGCCAGCAGCGTCACCGGGACAGGGATCTACGAGCAGTACTTC
CDR3aa: CASSVTGTGIYEQYF

v_gene: TRBV5-6
abundance: -
j_gene: TRBJ2-1
d_gene: TRBD1
CDR3nt: TGTGCCAGCAGTAGACAGGGCTCCAATGAGCAGTTCTTC
CDR3aa: CASSRQGSNEQFF

v_gene: TRBV4-2
abundance: -
j_gene: TRBJ2-7
d_gene: TRBD1
CDR3nt: TGTGCCAGCAGCCAAGTTTTGACAGGGGACTCCTACGAGCAGTACTTC
CDR3aa: CASSQVLTGDSYEQYF

v_gene: TRBV2
abundance: -
j_gene: TRBJ2-1
d_gene: TRBD2
CDR3nt: TGTGCCAGCAGCCCTATCCCGGGACTAGCGGGTTCAGGCTCCTACAATGAGCAGTTCTTC
CDR3aa: CASSPIPGLAGSGSYNEQFF

v_gene: TRBV29-1
abundance: -
j_gene: TRBJ1-1
d_gene: TRBD1
CDR3nt: TGCAGCGTTGTTGCCGGGACAGGGGACACTGAAGCTTTCTTT
CDR3aa: CSVVAGTGDTEAFF

v_gene: TRBV30
abundance: few
j_gene: TRBJ1-3
d_gene: -
CDR3nt: TGTGCCTGGCCGCAGGGGTACGGAAACACCATATATTTT
CDR3aa: CAWPQGYGNTIYF

v_gene: TRBV7-2
abundance: few
j_gene: TRBJ2-1
d_gene: -
CDR3nt: TGTGCCAGCAGCTTAGTAGGGGTTAATGAGCAGTTCTTC
CDR3aa: CASSLVGVNEQFF

v_gene: TRBV4-1
abundance: -
j_gene: TRBJ1-1
d_gene: -
CDR3nt: TGCGCCAGCAGCCAAGAAGCGGGACGGCAGAACACTGAAGCTTTCTTT
CDR3aa: CASSQEAGRQNTEAFF

v_gene: TRBV28
abundance: -
j_gene: TRBJ1-4
d_gene: TRBD1
CDR3nt: TGTGCCAGCAGCACGAGACAGGGGGGTAATGAAAAACTGTTTTTT
CDR3aa: CASSTRQGGNEKLFF

v_gene: TRBV7-9
abundance: -
j_gene: TRBJ1-4
d_gene: TRBD1
CDR3nt: TGTGCCAGCAGCTCACTGGGACAGCCAACTAATGAAAAACTGTTTTTT
CDR3aa: CASSSLGQPTNEKLFF

v_gene: TRBV10-3
abundance: few
j_gene: TRBJ2-7
d_gene: -
CDR3nt: TGTGCCATCAGTTCAACAACGGAGCAGTACTTC
CDR3aa: CAISSTTEQYF

v_gene: TRBV12-2
abundance: -
j_gene: TRBJ1-6
d_gene: -
CDR3nt: TGTGCAAGTCGCTTAGCTGGGACAGCTAATTTGTCCCTCCACTTT
CDR3aa: CASRLAGTANLSLHF

v_gene: TRBV29-1
abundance: -
j_gene: TRBJ2-5
d_gene: -
CDR3nt: TGCAGCGCTGTACCAAACGGAGAGACCCAGTACTTC
CDR3aa: CSAVPNGETQYF

v_gene: TRBV7-3
abundance: -
j_gene: TRBJ2-3
d_gene: TRBD2
CDR3nt: TGTGCCAGCAGCTTAGGACTAGCGGGTTTCACAGATACGCAGTATTTT
CDR3aa: CASSLGLAGFTDTQYF